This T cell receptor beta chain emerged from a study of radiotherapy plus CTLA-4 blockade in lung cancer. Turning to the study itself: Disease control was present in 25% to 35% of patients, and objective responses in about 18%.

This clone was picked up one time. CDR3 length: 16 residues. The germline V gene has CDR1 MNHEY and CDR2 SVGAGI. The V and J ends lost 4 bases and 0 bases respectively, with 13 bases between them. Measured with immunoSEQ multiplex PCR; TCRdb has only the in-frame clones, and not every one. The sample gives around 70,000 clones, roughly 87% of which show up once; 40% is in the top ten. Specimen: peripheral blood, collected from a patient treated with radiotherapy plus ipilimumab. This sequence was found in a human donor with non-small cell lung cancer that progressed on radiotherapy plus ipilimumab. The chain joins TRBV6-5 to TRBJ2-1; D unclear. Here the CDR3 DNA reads TGTGCCAGCAGTTTAAGCGCGGCGCGCTCCTACAATGAGCAGTTCTTC. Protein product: CASSLSAARSYNEQFF.